The 17 T cell receptor beta chains listed next were all sequenced from one sample in a study of blood T cell repertoires in COVID-19. Here immunoSEQ multiplex PCR was the method, and the copy in TCRdb shows in-frame clones only, minus some. The sample lists 120,000 to 150,000 clones, 80% to 90% seen once, with approximately 8% in the top ten. Sequenced: peripheral blood. These receptors originate from a woman in her sixties with COVID-19, enrolled during active disease.

The rearrangement joins TRBV4-3 to TRBJ2-1; 9 nucleotides align to TRBD1. V lost 4 bases and J lost 6; bases outside the gene matches: 7. The germline CDR1 and CDR2 sequences are LGHNA and YSLEER. This CDR3 region has 15 residues. The DNA of the CDR3 is TGCGCCAGCAGCCCAGGGACAGGGAGGGTCAATGAGCAGTTCTTC. It is translated as CASSPGTGRVNEQFF.

The V and J genes are TRBV18 and TRBJ1-4, with 7 bases matching TRBD1. The CDR3 runs 15 residues. Germline V CDR1 and CDR2: KGHSH, LQKENI. With 5 bases clipped from V and 2 bases from J, the junction kept 5 bases outside the gene matches. CDR3 sequence (DNA): TGTGCCAGCTCAGCTCGACAGGGCACTAATGAAAAACTGTTTTTT. Protein: CASSARQGTNEKLFF.

The chain employs TRBV6-5 and TRBJ2-1, with 15 bases that match TRBD2. Germline trimming cut 11 bases from V and 4 bases from J; bases unmatched to any gene: 3. Germline V gene sequence: CDR1 MNHEY, CDR2 SVGAGI. The CDR3 is made up of 14 amino acids. CDR3 DNA sequence: TGTGCCGTCGGGACTAGCGGGGGGTACAATGAGCAGTTCTTC. Protein sequence: CAVGTSGGYNEQFF.

This chain uses TRBV27 with TRBJ2-3; D call uncertain. This CDR3 has 12 residues. The V end lost 3 bases, the J end lost 6 bases, and 7 bases lay between the germline ends. CDR1 and CDR2 from the germline V gene are MNHEY and SMNVEV (reference sequence). CDR3 in DNA: TGTGCCAGCAGTTTTTATCCGGATACGCAGTATTTT. Amino acid sequence: CASSFYPDTQYF.

This chain joins TRBV27 and TRBJ1-2; the match to TRBD1 covers 8 bases. CDR1 is MNHEY and CDR2 is SMNVEV in the germline V gene (reference sequence). The V and J ends lost 2 bases and 5 bases, in that order; junction bases with no gene match: 7. CDR3 length: 15 residues. CDR3 DNA sequence: TGTGCCAGCAGTTTAAGTCCAGGGGGCATGTATGGCTACACCTTC. This encodes CASSLSPGGMYGYTF.

J is TRBJ1-1 and V is TRBV18; weak D call: TRBD1 (6 bases). There are 14 residues in the CDR3. Germline CDR1 KGHSH, CDR2 LQKENI. Trimming left V 3 bases short and J 4 bases short, with 12 bases between. The DNA for the CDR3 is TGTGCCAGCTCACCTCAGGGGTTAGGCACTGAAGCTTTCTTT. Translating gives CASSPQGLGTEAFF.

CDR3: CASSQDRDLTGSYGYTF. The DNA of the CDR3 is TGCGCCAGCAGCCAAGATAGAGATCTGACAGGGAGCTATGGCTACACCTTC. The chain carries TRBV4-1 and TRBJ1-2, with 7 bases matching TRBD1. The CDR3 runs 17 residues. In germline, CDR1 is MGHRA, CDR2 YSYEKL. J gave up 4 bases and V 0 bases, and 11 bases lay outside the gene matches.

CDR3 nucleotides: TGCAGTGCCTACGGGGGGACTGAGCAGTTCTTC. Amino acid sequence: CSAYGGTEQFF. The chain carries TRBV20-1 and TRBJ2-1, with TRBD2 identical over 7 bases. V was clipped by 6 bases and J by 9 bases; unmatched bases: 5. Germline lookup yields CDR1 DFQATT and CDR2 SNEGSKA (reference sequence). The CDR3 length is 11 residues.

This clone was detected a few times. V and J are TRBV6-2 or TRBV6-3 and TRBJ1-1; D remains unclear. Between the trimmed V and J ends, which lost 6 bases and 8 bases, there was a span of 13 bases. Germline CDR1 and CDR2: MNHEY and SVGEGT. The CDR3 covers 12 residues. The DNA for the CDR3 is TGTGCCAGCAGCATCGACGGGTTCGAAGCTTTCTTT. Its translation: CASSIDGFEAFF.

This sequence joins TRBV5-1 and TRBJ2-1, with D uncertain. The CDR3 is 19 amino acids. Germline assignment: CDR1 SGHRS and CDR2 YFSETQ. The germline V and J ends were trimmed by 0 bases and 0 bases, with 19 bases remaining between them. The CDR3 DNA reads TGCGCCAGCAGCTTGGGTGGCGGTAGTACCTCAAGCTCCTACAATGAGCAGTTCTTC. Translation: CASSLGGGSTSSSYNEQFF. Full variable domain (outside the CDR3, taken from reference TRBV5-1 and TRBJ2-1): KAGVTQTPRYLIKTRGQQVTLSCSPISGHRSVSWYQQTPGQGLQFLFEYFSETQRNKGNFPGRFSGRQFSNSRSEMNVSTLELGDSALYLCASSLGGGSTSSSYNEQFFGPGTRLTVL.

This chain connects TRBV7-9 to TRBJ2-7; 8 nucleotides match TRBD1. Losses at the gene ends were 2 bases for V and 2 bases for J; bases not matched to a gene: 5. There are 15 residues in the CDR3. Germline CDR1 SEHNR, CDR2 FQNEAQ (reference sequence). Here the CDR3 reads CASSLTQGAPYEQYF. The CDR3 DNA sequence: TGTGCCAGCAGCTTAACTCAGGGGGCCCCCTACGAGCAGTACTTC.

The genes are TRBV19 and TRBJ1-2; no reliable D call. The length of the CDR3 is 15 residues. Germline V gene data show CDR1 as LNHDA and CDR2 as SQIVND (reference sequence). Trimming removed 4 bases from V and 6 bases from J, with 18 bases in between. The CDR3 DNA sequence: TGTGCCAGTAGTAGACAAAGGTCTTCAAGGAATGGCTACACCTTC. Translated: CASSRQRSSRNGYTF.

With regard to this clone: This sample also contains other DNA sequences that code for the same CDR3. The rearrangement uses TRBV5-1 and TRBJ1-2, with a possible D match to TRBD1 (5 bases). Trimming pared 3 bases from V and 5 bases from J, leaving 8 bases between. Germline-derived CDR1 and CDR2 are SGHRS and YFSETQ. This CDR3 is built from 12 residues. The CDR3 sequence is CASSSAGYGYTF. The CDR3 coding sequence is TGCGCCAGCAGCTCCGCAGGGTATGGCTACACCTTC.

This chain uses TRBV24-1 with TRBJ1-2; 8 bases are shared with TRBD1. The CDR3 is 14 amino acids. V lost 3 bases, J lost 5 bases, and 4 bases stayed unmatched. Germline V lookup: CDR1 KGHDR, CDR2 SFDVKD. In DNA, the CDR3 is TGTGCCACCAGTGATCAAACAGGGGGATATGGCTACACCTTC. Its protein product is CATSDQTGGYGYTF.

This chain joins TRBV9 and TRBJ2-3; perhaps TRBD2 as D (5 bases). The CDR3 covers 14 residues. Trimming stripped 4 bases from V and 3 bases from J, with 12 bases between. Germline V gene data show CDR1 as SGDLS and CDR2 as YYNGEE. CDR3 protein: CASSSRTRTDTQYF. CDR3 DNA sequence: TGTGCCAGCAGCTCCCGGACTCGTACAGATACGCAGTATTTT.

V and J are TRBV27 and TRBJ2-2; 9 bases align to TRBD1. This CDR3 comprises 16 residues. V lost 5 bases, J lost 5 bases, and 9 bases stayed unmatched. Germline-derived CDR1 and CDR2 are MNHEY and SMNVEV (reference sequence). CDR3: CASSASGTGWTGELFF. CDR3 sequence (DNA): TGTGCCAGCAGTGCGAGCGGGACAGGGTGGACCGGGGAGCTGTTTTTT.

V usage is TRBV30 and J usage is TRBJ1-1, with D perhaps TRBD1 (5 bases). V was cut by 2 bases and J by 4 bases, with 17 bases left in between. The CDR3 totals 15 residues. Per germline, CDR1 GTSNPN and CDR2 SVGIG (reference sequence). The CDR3, as DNA: TGTGCCTGGAGTTATCGGGGGGAATGGAGCACTGAAGCTTTCTTT. Its translation is CAWSYRGEWSTEAFF.